Detailed here is one T cell receptor beta chain. What it binds is not known. Prepared libraries of TCR beta cDNA carried unique molecular identifiers. TCRdb processed the PCR reads anew with MiXCR; each CDR3 protein has one entry. The sample shows approximately 400,000 distinct CDR3 sequences, roughly 35% of them seen only once. Between the trimmed V and J ends, which lost 8 bases and 5 bases, there was a span of 15 bases. CDR1 and CDR2 (germline): MNHEY, SVGAGI. The CDR3 extends over 13 amino acids. This sample was taken from a study of post-analysis software for immune sequencing data. Findings of the study overall: When the samples were clustered directly with F measure, those that had been prepared in the same batch showed strong co-clustering. In patients, TRBV5-6, TRBV5-1 and TRBV20-1 belonged to five TRBV segments found more frequently than in controls.

What was sequenced was blood. The clonotype originates from a girl between 5 and 17 years old with multiple sclerosis. V is TRBV6-5 and J is TRBJ1-2, with D perhaps TRBD1 (6 bases). The CDR3 sequence is CASSKGGTYGYTF. CDR3 bases: TGTGCCAGCTCCAAGGGGGGGACGTATGGCTACACCTTC.